The TCR beta chain described here comes from a study of T-cell memory formation after mild COVID-19. Regarding the study as a whole: Later expanders leaned CD4+, whereas clones that contracted between day 15 and 85 were balanced CD4/CD8. The SARS-CoV-2 specificity of second-wave clones reaching peak at day 37 remained unverified.

V was clipped by 0 bases and J by 0 bases, with 8 bases between them. The CDR3 has 15 amino acids. Germline loops: CDR1 SNHLY, CDR2 FYNNEI. Comments on this clonotype: Its antigen is not identified.

5'RACE primed from the constant segment yielded TCR alpha and TCR beta cDNA libraries bearing sample barcodes and UMIs. TCRdb ran MiXCR on the 5' RACE reads and lists one entry per CDR3 protein. The table shows about 110,000 distinct CDR3 sequences, with approximately 15% occurring only once. Sequenced: PBMCs or a T cell subset sorted from them (not recorded which). The chain joins TRBV2 to TRBJ1-1; D gene uncertain. The TCR comes from a man in his late teens or twenties who had mild COVID-19 (a few samples of this study predate the infection). Cell type and time point are not known. The CDR3 region is CASSEAGQLNTEAFF. The CDR3 bases are TGTGCCAGCAGTGAAGCAGGTCAGCTGAACACTGAAGCTTTCTTT.